Each of the 25 T cell receptor beta chains below was sequenced from the same sample in a study of T cell changes during pregnancy in multiple sclerosis. The protocol was immunoSEQ multiplex PCR, while the TCRdb copy is restricted to in-frame clones and leaves out a portion. Among around 40,000 clones listed, 92% were seen once. This sample comprised CD4+ T cells from peripheral blood mononuclear cells, obtained in the third trimester of pregnancy. These receptors came from a female donor with multiple sclerosis, enrolled in a pregnancy study.

The chain joins TRBV10-3 to TRBJ1-5; D might be TRBD1 (6 bases). Per the germline V gene, CDR1 is ENHRY and CDR2 is SYGVKD. The CDR3 length is 15 residues. The ends were cut back, 4 bases at V and 5 bases at J, with 15 bases in the middle. In nucleotides, the CDR3 is TGTGCCATCAGTGGGGAGGGGGGTAGAGATCAGCCCCAGCATTTT. Its translation is CAISGEGGRDQPQHF.

The chain carries TRBV5-1 and TRBJ2-1; TRBD2 matches 8 bases. The CDR3 loop spans 16 amino acids. Unmatched junction bases numbered 9, after V lost 5 bases and J lost 2 bases. Germline CDR1 and CDR2: SGHRS and YFSETQ. The CDR3 sequence is CASSGSSGYTYNEQFF. CDR3 in DNA: TGCGCCAGCAGTGGATCTAGCGGGTATACCTACAATGAGCAGTTCTTC.

The chain joins TRBV6-1 to TRBJ1-2; D gene unclear. This CDR3 contains 12 residues. CDR1 is MNHNS and CDR2 is SASEGT in the germline V gene. With 3 bases removed from V and 3 bases from J, the gap between germline ends came to 5 bases. In DNA form, the CDR3 reads TGTGCCAGCAGTGAGTCAGACTATGGCTACACCTTC. It yields the protein CASSESDYGYTF.

The chain carries TRBV4-1 and TRBJ2-3; 11 positions match TRBD2. Trimming at V came to 0 bases and at J to 5 bases, leaving 10 bases not matched to a gene. Germline CDR1 and CDR2: MGHRA and YSYEKL. The CDR3 sequence is 18 residues long. CDR3 sequence reads: CASSQDRGLAGGVDTQYF. CDR3 DNA sequence: TGCGCCAGCAGCCAAGATCGCGGATTAGCGGGAGGGGTAGATACGCAGTATTTT.

The V call is TRBV7-9, the J call TRBJ2-1, with D possibly being TRBD2 (5 bases). The V and J ends lost 5 bases and 7 bases respectively, with 15 bases between them. This CDR3 has 14 residues. Germline V gene sequence: CDR1 SEHNR, CDR2 FQNEAQ (reference sequence). This chain's CDR3 is CASSRTAGPNEQFF. CDR3 in DNA: TGTGCCAGCAGCCGTACGGCGGGCCCGAATGAGCAGTTCTTC.

The genes are TRBV6-6 and TRBJ2-1; TRBD2 matches 9 bases. The CDR3 length is 16 residues. V shed 5 bases and J 2 bases; nucleotides not matched to a gene: 7. Germline V gene sequence: CDR1 MNHNY, CDR2 SVGAGI (reference sequence). In DNA, the CDR3 is TGTGCCAGCAGTCCTCGGCGGGAGGGACCCTACAATGAGCAGTTCTTC. Amino acid sequence: CASSPRREGPYNEQFF.

The chain couples TRBV5-1 to TRBJ2-1; 7 nucleotides match TRBD1. J lost 7 bases, V lost 6 bases, and 10 bases had no gene match. The CDR3 covers 14 residues. Germline V CDR1 and CDR2: SGHRS, YFSETQ. The CDR3 loop is CASTRDSTGNEQFF. For the CDR3, the DNA is TGCGCCAGCACAAGGGACAGCACAGGAAATGAGCAGTTCTTC.

The count of this clone is one. The V and J genes are TRBV5-4 and TRBJ2-1, with TRBD2 identical over 7 bases. With 8 bases clipped from V and 4 bases from J, the junction kept 9 bases outside the gene matches. Germline V gives CDR1 SGHNT, CDR2 YYREEE (reference sequence). CDR3 length: 14 amino acids. The CDR3 DNA follows: TGTGCCAGTACGGAGCGGGGCCGTTACAATGAGCAGTTCTTC. This encodes CASTERGRYNEQFF. Variable domain in full (rest from reference TRBV5-4 and TRBJ2-1): ETGVTQSPTHLIKTRGQQVTLRCSSQSGHNTVSWYQQALGQGPQFIFQYYREEENGRGNFPPRFSGLQFPNYSSELNVNALELDDSALYLCASTERGRYNEQFFGPGTRLTVL.

The rearrangement joins TRBV4-3 to TRBJ2-1; TRBD2 agrees at 11 bases. The germline V gene has CDR1 LGHNA and CDR2 YSLEER. V lost 4 bases to trimming and J lost 2 bases; unmatched junction nucleotides: 7. CDR3 length equals 17 residues. CDR3 in DNA: TGCGCCAGCAGCCTATCCTCGACTAGCGGGACCTACAATGAGCAGTTCTTC. It translates to CASSLSSTSGTYNEQFF.

V is TRBV7-7 and J is TRBJ2-1, with D possibly being TRBD2 (5 bases). V lost 1 base, J lost 7 bases, and 8 bases lay in between. CDR1 is SSHAT, CDR2 FNYEAQ, per germline (reference sequence). This CDR3 region has 13 residues. The CDR3 reads CASSLGTDNEQFF. DNA for the CDR3: TGTGCCAGCAGCTTAGGGACTGATAATGAGCAGTTCTTC. Combining the CDR3 with reference TRBV7-7 and TRBJ2-1 gives the whole variable domain GAGVSQSPRYKVTKRGQDVTLRCDPISSHATLYWYQQALGQGPEFLTYFNYEAQPDKSGLPSDRFSAERPEGSISTLTIQRTEQRDSAMYRCASSLGTDNEQFFGPGTRLTVL.

The chain has TRBV7-3 and TRBJ2-7; D gene ambiguous. Germline-derived CDR1 and CDR2 are SGHTA and FQGTGA. This CDR3 comprises 13 residues. V shed 5 bases and J shed 4 bases, with 12 bases lying between them. Here the CDR3 reads CASSLYPSYEQYF. The CDR3 DNA follows: TGTGCCAGCAGCCTCTATCCGTCATACGAGCAGTACTTC.

The CDR3 DNA sequence: TGTGCCAGCAGATCCAGGGGTGAGATGGAGACCCAGTACTTC. This codes for CASRSRGEMETQYF. This sequence joins TRBV6-6 and TRBJ2-5; D is perhaps TRBD1 (6 bases). Deletions cut 6 bases from V and 5 bases from J, with 16 bases between. Germline-derived CDR1 and CDR2 are MNHNY and SVGAGI (reference sequence). The CDR3 is made up of 14 amino acids.

CDR3 sequence: CASSGTSGRAGEQYF. CDR3 sequence (DNA): TGTGCCAGCAGTGGGACTAGCGGCCGAGCCGGCGAGCAGTACTTC. The chain couples TRBV2 to TRBJ2-7; TRBD2 matches at 10 bases. This CDR3 has 15 residues. The trim removed 4 bases at V and 6 bases at J, leaving 9 bases unmatched. Germline CDR1 reads SNHLY; CDR2 reads FYNNEI.

The rearrangement links TRBV19 to TRBJ2-1, with D maybe TRBD2 (6 bases). Germline assignment: CDR1 LNHDA and CDR2 SQIVND (reference sequence). This CDR3 has 16 residues. Trimming removed 3 bases from V and 1 base from J, with 13 bases in between. CDR3 protein: CASSIEAGYSYNEQFF. The CDR3 coding sequence is TGTGCCAGTAGTATTGAGGCGGGATATTCCTACAATGAGCAGTTCTTC.

This clone was found once. The chain employs TRBV9 and TRBJ2-6, with D possibly being TRBD1 (6 bases). The CDR3 has 17 amino acids. Deletions cut 3 bases from V and 1 base from J, with 14 bases between. Germline assignment: CDR1 SGDLS and CDR2 YYNGEE. The CDR3 sequence: CASSGTDILSGANVLTF. Here the CDR3 DNA reads TGTGCCAGCAGCGGGACAGATATCCTATCTGGGGCCAACGTCCTGACTTTC.

This chain uses TRBV18 with TRBJ2-7, with D possibly being TRBD1 (5 bases). Trimming took 3 bases from V and 3 from J, leaving 12 bases between them. The CDR3 has 14 residues. Germline CDR1 and CDR2: KGHSH and LQKENI. CDR3 DNA: TGTGCCAGCTCACCGGACATCACATACTACGAGCAGTACTTC. It encodes CASSPDITYYEQYF.

The chain recombines TRBV11-3 with TRBJ2-1; no clear D. The CDR3 totals 13 residues. V gave up 5 bases and J gave up 1 base, with 6 bases separating them. Germline V CDR1 and CDR2: SGHNT, YENEEA. The CDR3 protein is CASSANSYNEQFF. The CDR3 DNA reads as TGTGCCAGCAGCGCTAATTCCTACAATGAGCAGTTCTTC.

This chain joins TRBV27 and TRBJ1-2; maybe TRBD1 (5 bases). CDR3 length: 13 amino acids. From germline, CDR1 is MNHEY and CDR2 SMNVEV (reference sequence). V lost 7 bases and J 5 bases, leaving 14 bases between the germline ends. The CDR3 DNA reads TGTGCCAGCACCCCGGGACTGAAATATGGCTACACCTTC. The encoded protein is CASTPGLKYGYTF.

This clone has just one count. The chain uses TRBV5-4 and TRBJ2-2; TRBD2 agrees at 8 bases. V lost 3 bases, J lost 1 base, and 5 bases stayed unmatched. Germline V lookup: CDR1 SGHNT, CDR2 YYREEE (reference sequence). CDR3 size: 16 residues. As DNA, the CDR3 is TGTGCCAGCAGCTCAACCACTAGCGGGAACACCGGGGAGCTGTTTTTT. It translates to CASSSTTSGNTGELFF.

The gene calls are TRBV18 and TRBJ2-3; D is perhaps TRBD2 (6 bases). Per germline, CDR1 KGHSH and CDR2 LQKENI. V lost 2 bases and J lost 5, with 17 bases in between. This CDR3 contains 16 residues. The CDR3 loop is CASSPILGGFEDTQYF. For the CDR3, the DNA is TGTGCCAGCTCACCAATTCTTGGAGGGTTCGAAGATACGCAGTATTTT.

This chain joins TRBV7-2 and TRBJ2-7; D is undetermined. Germline CDR1 reads SGHTA; CDR2 reads FQGNSA. CDR3 length equals 15 residues. The V and J ends lost 6 bases and 6 bases respectively, with 21 bases between them. CDR3 residues: CASRSSPLGSGEQYF. In DNA, the CDR3 is TGTGCCAGCAGATCCTCCCCCCTCGGGTCGGGCGAGCAGTACTTC.

CDR3: CASSARTRGSPYEQYF. The CDR3 bases are TGTGCCAGCAGTGCCCGTACCAGAGGCAGCCCATACGAGCAGTACTTC. The chain links TRBV6-1 to TRBJ2-7; D not certain. Between the trimmed V and J ends, which lost 4 bases and 4 bases, there was a span of 20 bases. The CDR3 contains 16 residues. CDR1 is MNHNS, CDR2 SASEGT, per germline.

The chain joins TRBV5-4 to TRBJ1-4, with D uncertain. CDR3 length equals 14 residues. Germline V gives CDR1 SGHNT, CDR2 YYREEE (reference sequence). V was pared by 0 bases and J by 7 bases, with 10 bases between. The CDR3 bases are TGTGCCAGCAGCTTGGATTACAGTGGTGAAAAACTGTTTTTT. Its translation: CASSLDYSGEKLFF.

The chain employs TRBV6-6 and TRBJ1-1; D might be TRBD1 (5 bases). Trimming cost V 2 bases and J 3 bases, with 7 bases left between them. The CDR3 has 13 amino acids. Germline-derived CDR1 and CDR2 are MNHNY and SVGAGI (reference sequence). The CDR3 is CASSYTGDTEAFF. CDR3 coding DNA: TGTGCCAGCAGTTACACGGGGGACACTGAAGCTTTCTTT.

The J gene is TRBJ2-1, the V gene TRBV28; D gene uncertain. Trimming took off 4 bases at V and 4 bases at J, with 17 bases between the two ends. This CDR3 has 16 residues. The V gene's germline CDR1 is MDHEN and CDR2 SYDVKM. The CDR3 sequence: CASSSFTPIEYNEQFF. In DNA, the CDR3 is TGTGCCAGCAGTTCTTTTACCCCCATAGAGTACAATGAGCAGTTCTTC.